This T cell receptor beta chain is drawn from a study of T cell clusters in autoimmune cytopenias. Multiplex touch-down PCR amplified TRB using TRB-A and TRB-B pools in one tube. Each CDR3 protein gets one entry in TCRdb, which reprocessed the multiplex PCR reads and gives no DNA. The sample has 4,000 or so distinct CDR3 sequences. Its frequency marks this clonotype as large. This CDR3 comprises 12 residues. Germline V lookup: CDR1 LNHDA, CDR2 SQIVND (reference sequence). TRB amplification used roughly 250 ng of peripheral blood genomic DNA. These same data were also listed under a study on T cell repertoires in aging, cancer and after chemotherapy. That investigation notes: Healthy donors lost TCR diversity with age mainly through richness, cancer patients through richness and evenness.

Material for sequencing was peripheral blood. This clonotype originated in a human donor in good health. The V gene is TRBV19, the J gene TRBJ2-1; TCRdb's D gene call, TRBD1, goes unchecked for lack of DNA. The CDR3 reads CASSIGANEQFF.